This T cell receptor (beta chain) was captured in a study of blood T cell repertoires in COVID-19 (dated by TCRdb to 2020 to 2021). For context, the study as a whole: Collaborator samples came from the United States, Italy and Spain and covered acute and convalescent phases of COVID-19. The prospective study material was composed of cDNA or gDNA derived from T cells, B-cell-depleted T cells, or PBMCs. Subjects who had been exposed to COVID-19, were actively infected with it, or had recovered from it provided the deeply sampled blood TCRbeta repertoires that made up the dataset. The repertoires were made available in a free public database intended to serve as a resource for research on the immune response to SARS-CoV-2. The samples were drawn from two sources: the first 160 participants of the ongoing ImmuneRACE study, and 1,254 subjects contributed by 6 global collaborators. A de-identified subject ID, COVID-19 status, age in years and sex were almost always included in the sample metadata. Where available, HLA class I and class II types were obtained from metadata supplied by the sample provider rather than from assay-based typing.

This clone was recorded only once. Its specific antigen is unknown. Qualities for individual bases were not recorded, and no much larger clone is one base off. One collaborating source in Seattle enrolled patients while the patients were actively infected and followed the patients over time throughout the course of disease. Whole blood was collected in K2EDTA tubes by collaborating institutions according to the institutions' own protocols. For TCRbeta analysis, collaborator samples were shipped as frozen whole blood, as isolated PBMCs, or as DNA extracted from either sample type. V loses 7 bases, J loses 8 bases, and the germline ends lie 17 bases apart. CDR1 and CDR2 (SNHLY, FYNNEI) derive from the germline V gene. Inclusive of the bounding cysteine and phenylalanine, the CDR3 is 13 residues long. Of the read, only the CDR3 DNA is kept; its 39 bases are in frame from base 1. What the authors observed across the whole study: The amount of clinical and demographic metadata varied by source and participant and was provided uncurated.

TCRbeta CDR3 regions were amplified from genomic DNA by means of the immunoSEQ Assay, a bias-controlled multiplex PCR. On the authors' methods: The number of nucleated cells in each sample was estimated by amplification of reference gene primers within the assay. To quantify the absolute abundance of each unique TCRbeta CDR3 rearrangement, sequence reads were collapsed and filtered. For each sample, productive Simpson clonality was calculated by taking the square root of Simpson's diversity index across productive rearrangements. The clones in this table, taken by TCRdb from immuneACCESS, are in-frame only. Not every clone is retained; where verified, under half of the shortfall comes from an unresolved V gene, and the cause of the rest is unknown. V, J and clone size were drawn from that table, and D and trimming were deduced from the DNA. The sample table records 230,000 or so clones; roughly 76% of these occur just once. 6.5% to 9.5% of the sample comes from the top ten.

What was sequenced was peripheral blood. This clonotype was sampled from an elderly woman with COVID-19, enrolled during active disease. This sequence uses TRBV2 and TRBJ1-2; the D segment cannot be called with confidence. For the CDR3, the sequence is CASMVEGIGGYTF. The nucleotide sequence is TGTGCCAGCATGGTTGAGGGAATTGGAGGCTACACCTTC.